Following are 28 T cell receptor beta chains from one sample sequenced in a study of cytomegalovirus exposure and HLA in healthy donors. The PCR employed 60 Vbeta primers together with 13 Jbeta primers. The protocol was immunoSEQ multiplex PCR, while the TCRdb copy is restricted to in-frame clones and leaves out a portion. The data contain 150,000 to 200,000 clones, about three quarters of them singletons. The sample comprised PBMCs. The receptors derive from a female donor in good health and CMV-seronegative.

This chain connects TRBV5-5 to TRBJ1-5; 9 bases fit TRBD1. Germline V gene sequence: CDR1 SGHKS, CDR2 YYEKEE (reference sequence). The junction had 10 bases not matched to a gene; V was cut back by 4 bases and J by 2 bases. The CDR3 loop spans 17 amino acids. The CDR3 protein is CASSPTGTGLGNQPQHF. The DNA of the CDR3 is TGTGCCAGCAGCCCTACCGGGACAGGGTTGGGCAATCAGCCCCAGCATTTT. The full variable domain, completed using reference TRBV5-5 and TRBJ1-5, is DAGVTQSPTHLIKTRGQQVTLRCSPISGHKSVSWYQQVLGQGPQFIFQYYEKEERGRGNFPDRFSARQFPNYSSELNVNALLLGDSALYLCASSPTGTGLGNQPQHFGDGTRLSIL.

The count of this clone is one. The CDR3 loop is CAGGGGLRTDTQYF. As DNA, the CDR3 is TGTGCCGGCGGGGGGGGGCTCCGCACAGATACGCAGTATTTT. V and J are TRBV6-1 and TRBJ2-3, with 9 bases that match TRBD2. V was pared by 11 bases and J by 1 base, with 7 bases of the junction left unmatched. CDR1 and CDR2 from the germline V gene are MNHNS and SASEGT. The CDR3 has 14 amino acids.

The CDR3 reads CASSYLTGTSGANVLTF. CDR3 DNA sequence: TGCGCCAGCAGCTATTTGACAGGAACCTCTGGGGCCAACGTCCTGACTTTC. The V and J genes are TRBV5-1 and TRBJ2-6, with a weak D call TRBD1 (6 bases). This CDR3 is built from 17 residues. The V gene lost 3 bases and the J gene lost 0 bases, with 13 bases spanning the gap. CDR1 and CDR2 from the germline V gene are SGHRS and YFSETQ.

Comment on this clone: Other DNA sequences in this sample translate to the same CDR3. The DNA for the CDR3 is TGTGCCAGCAGCTTGGATTCGGGGGATGAAGCTTTCTTT. It codes for CASSLDSGDEAFF. This chain uses TRBV5-4 with TRBJ1-1, with D perhaps matching TRBD1 (5 bases). Trimming pared 0 bases from V and 7 bases from J, leaving 10 bases between. This CDR3 contains 13 residues. Germline-derived CDR1 and CDR2 are SGHNT and YYREEE (reference sequence).

The CDR3, as DNA: TGTGCCTGGAGCCACAGGGGATACGAGCAGTACTTC. This encodes CAWSHRGYEQYF. The gene calls are TRBV30 and TRBJ2-7; 7 bases map to TRBD1. Germline-derived CDR1 and CDR2 are GTSNPN and SVGIG (reference sequence). With V trimmed by 3 bases and J by 4 bases, 3 bases remained unmatched. The CDR3 length is 12 residues. The entire variable domain, with the rest obtained from reference TRBV30 and TRBJ2-7, is as follows: SQTIHQWPATLVQPVGSPLSLECTVEGTSNPNLYWYRQAAGRGLQLLFYSVGIGQISSEVPQNLSASRPQDRQFILSSKKLLLSDSGFYLCAWSHRGYEQYFGPGTRLTVT.

The gene calls are TRBV7-9 and TRBJ1-3; D not certain. The CDR3 runs 14 residues. From germline, CDR1 is SEHNR and CDR2 FQNEAQ (reference sequence). V dropped 3 bases and J dropped 7 bases, with 13 bases sitting between them. The CDR3 region is CASSFNSNSNTIYF. The CDR3 nucleotides are TGTGCCAGCAGCTTCAACAGCAATTCTAACACCATATATTTT. Using reference TRBV7-9 and TRBJ1-3 for the parts outside the CDR3, the full variable domain is DTGVSQNPRHKITKRGQNVTFRCDPISEHNRLYWYRQTLGQGPEFLTYFQNEAQLEKSRLLSDRFSAERPKGSFSTLEIQRTEQGDSAMYLCASSFNSNSNTIYFGEGSWLTVV.

The chain couples TRBV29-1 to TRBJ2-3; 8 bases fit TRBD2. Germline assignment: CDR1 SQVTM and CDR2 ANQGSEA. The CDR3 runs 12 residues. The junction had 0 bases not matched to a gene; V was cut back by 6 bases and J by 1 base. The CDR3: CSVTSGTDTQYF. The CDR3 coding sequence is TGCAGCGTGACTAGCGGCACAGATACGCAGTATTTT.

DNA for the CDR3: TGTGCCTGGTACAGGGGAGTGAACACTGAAGCTTTCTTT. This sequence encodes CAWYRGVNTEAFF. The J gene is TRBJ1-1, the V gene TRBV30, with 7 nucleotides matching TRBD1. From germline, CDR1 is GTSNPN and CDR2 SVGIG (reference sequence). V lost 5 bases and J lost 0; bases outside the gene matches: 3. This CDR3 contains 13 residues. Complete variable domain (other parts from reference TRBV30 and TRBJ1-1): SQTIHQWPATLVQPVGSPLSLECTVEGTSNPNLYWYRQAAGRGLQLLFYSVGIGQISSEVPQNLSASRPQDRQFILSSKKLLLSDSGFYLCAWYRGVNTEAFFGQGTRLTVV.

This clone was seen more than once but under ten times. J is TRBJ1-3 and V is TRBV11-3; tentatively, D is TRBD1 (5 bases). The CDR3 is made up of 16 amino acids. The V and J ends lost 1 base and 2 bases respectively, with 12 bases between them. The V gene's germline CDR1 is SGHNT and CDR2 YENEEA. This chain's CDR3 is CASSLVSGAAGNTIYF. The CDR3 DNA follows: TGTGCCAGCAGCTTAGTTAGCGGGGCCGCTGGAAACACCATATATTTT.

The chain carries TRBV5-6 and TRBJ2-6; 8 bases line up with TRBD1. The CDR3 contains 18 residues. The junction had 11 bases not matched to a gene; V was cut back by 4 bases and J by 2 bases. Per germline, CDR1 SGHDT and CDR2 YYEEEE. CDR3 loop: CASSRGQGIFAGANVLTF. CDR3 bases: TGTGCCAGCAGCCGCGGACAGGGAATTTTTGCTGGGGCCAACGTCCTGACTTTC.

V is TRBV2 and J is TRBJ1-2; D might be TRBD1 (6 bases). Trimming pared 6 bases from V and 0 bases from J, leaving 11 bases between. The CDR3 is 14 residues long. Germline V gene data show CDR1 as SNHLY and CDR2 as FYNNEI. This CDR3 reads CASRRTGSNYGYTF. CDR3 DNA: TGTGCCAGCAGGCGCACAGGGTCTAACTATGGCTACACCTTC.

The genes are TRBV5-6 and TRBJ2-1; maybe TRBD2 (6 bases). V lost 4 bases to trimming and J lost 1 base, with 12 bases between them. Germline CDR1 is SGHDT and CDR2 is YYEEEE. The CDR3 contains 15 residues. The CDR3: CASSPQRVSYNEQFF. DNA for the CDR3: TGTGCCAGCAGCCCCCAGCGGGTTTCCTACAATGAGCAGTTCTTC.

The J gene is TRBJ1-2, the V gene TRBV29-1, with D perhaps matching TRBD1 (6 bases). Germline CDR1 SQVTM, CDR2 ANQGSEA. The CDR3 runs to 13 residues. The ends were cut back, 8 bases at V and 2 bases at J, with 15 bases in the middle. The CDR3 spells CSISRGGNYGYTF. As DNA, the CDR3 is TGCAGCATAAGCCGAGGGGGAAACTATGGCTACACCTTC.

The rearrangement links TRBV5-1 to TRBJ1-1; no clear D gene. Trimming stripped 0 bases from V and 1 base from J, with 7 bases between. CDR3 length equals 14 residues. From germline, CDR1 is SGHRS and CDR2 YFSETQ. CDR3 region: CASSLEQPNTEAFF. The CDR3 DNA sequence: TGCGCCAGCAGCTTGGAACAGCCGAACACTGAAGCTTTCTTT. Drawing the rest from reference TRBV5-1 and TRBJ1-1, the complete variable domain is KAGVTQTPRYLIKTRGQQVTLSCSPISGHRSVSWYQQTPGQGLQFLFEYFSETQRNKGNFPGRFSGRQFSNSRSEMNVSTLELGDSALYLCASSLEQPNTEAFFGQGTRLTVV.

The chain couples TRBV5-1 to TRBJ1-1; D remains unclear. The V and J ends lost 0 bases and 4 bases respectively, with 10 bases between them. Germline V gene data show CDR1 as SGHRS and CDR2 as YFSETQ. This CDR3 region has 14 residues. The CDR3 coding sequence is TGCGCCAGCAGCTTGGATGGAGGGAGCACTGAAGCTTTCTTT. Translation: CASSLDGGSTEAFF.

This clone was found a few times. The rearrangement links TRBV4-1 to TRBJ1-1, with a tentative D call TRBD1 (5 bases). Per germline, CDR1 MGHRA and CDR2 YSYEKL. The CDR3 extends over 14 amino acids. The V and J ends lost 0 bases and 3 bases respectively, with 8 bases between them. CDR3 residues: CASSQEAGYTEAFF. The CDR3 DNA is TGCGCCAGCAGCCAAGAGGCAGGGTACACTGAAGCTTTCTTT.

V is TRBV6-5 and J is TRBJ1-6; the D is unclear. The CDR3 contains 16 residues. Trimming removed 0 bases from V and 0 bases from J, with 6 bases in between. The germline V gene encodes CDR1 MNHEY and CDR2 SVGAGI. DNA for the CDR3: TGTGCCAGCAGTTACTCGGCAGACTCCTATAATTCACCCCTCCACTTT. This encodes CASSYSADSYNSPLHF.

V is TRBV7-2 and J is TRBJ2-5, with TRBD1 identical over 9 bases. V lost 5 bases, J lost 2 bases, and 9 bases stayed unmatched. The CDR3 contains 16 residues. The germline V gene has CDR1 SGHTA and CDR2 FQGNSA. This chain's CDR3 is CASSPGTGWGQETQYF. CDR3 nucleotide sequence: TGTGCCAGCAGCCCCGGGACAGGGTGGGGGCAAGAGACCCAGTACTTC.

The chain is built from TRBV4-1 and TRBJ1-5, with a possible D match to TRBD1 (5 bases). V shed 1 base and J shed 0 bases, with 13 bases lying between them. The CDR3 has 17 residues. From germline, CDR1 is MGHRA and CDR2 YSYEKL. The CDR3 nucleotides read TGCGCCAGCAGCCAAGGTTCCACAGGTTATAGCAATCAGCCCCAGCATTTT. It codes for CASSQGSTGYSNQPQHF.

The chain employs TRBV4-2 and TRBJ2-1, with TRBD2 as a possible D gene (5 bases). Germline V gene sequence: CDR1 LGHNA, CDR2 YNFKEQ. This CDR3 is built from 16 residues. Trimming removed 3 bases at V and 0 bases at J, with 12 bases between. The CDR3 here is CASSHLEASSYNEQFF. CDR3 sequence (DNA): TGTGCCAGCAGCCATTTGGAGGCAAGCTCCTACAATGAGCAGTTCTTC.

This chain connects TRBV29-1 to TRBJ2-1, with TRBD2 matching over 10 bases. The length of the CDR3 is 14 residues. V lost 3 bases and J lost 8; bases outside the gene matches: 7. CDR1 is SQVTM, CDR2 ANQGSEA, per germline. This CDR3 is CSVELAGVLYEQFF. DNA for the CDR3: TGCAGCGTTGAGCTAGCGGGAGTACTCTATGAGCAGTTCTTC.

The chain joins TRBV30 to TRBJ1-5, with D possibly being TRBD1 (6 bases). This CDR3 has 14 amino acids. Germline V gene sequence: CDR1 GTSNPN, CDR2 SVGIG (reference sequence). Trimming left V 0 bases short and J 11 bases short, with 17 bases between. CDR3 region: CAWSVRVGSGAQHF. CDR3 nucleotide sequence: TGTGCCTGGAGTGTACGGGTCGGGTCAGGGGCCCAGCATTTT.

The chain recombines TRBV5-1 with TRBJ1-1, with D possibly TRBD1 on 5 matching bases. The CDR3 extends over 14 amino acids. V lost 4 bases, J lost 4 bases, and 14 bases lay in between. Germline CDR1 SGHRS, CDR2 YFSETQ. The CDR3 DNA is TGCGCCAGCAGCCCAATGACAGCGACCACTGAAGCTTTCTTT. Its translation is CASSPMTATTEAFF.

The chain combines TRBV2 with TRBJ1-5; D is perhaps TRBD1 (6 bases). This CDR3 is 16 amino acids long. Trimming took 6 bases from V and 2 from J, leaving 17 bases between them. Germline loops: CDR1 SNHLY, CDR2 FYNNEI. For the CDR3, the DNA is TGTGCCAGCAGACCCCCAGGGGTTTCGGGCAATCAGCCCCAGCATTTT. As protein: CASRPPGVSGNQPQHF.

The chain joins TRBV28 to TRBJ2-1, with D tentatively TRBD1 (5 bases). The CDR3 contains 13 residues. V was pared by 6 bases and J by 4 bases, with 10 bases between. Germline values: CDR1 MDHEN, CDR2 SYDVKM. CDR3 DNA: TGTGCCAGCAGCAGGACACTTTACAATGAGCAGTTCTTC. This translates into CASSRTLYNEQFF. Complete variable domain (other parts from reference TRBV28 and TRBJ2-1): DVKVTQSSRYLVKRTGEKVFLECVQDMDHENMFWYRQDPGLGLRLIYFSYDVKMKEKGDIPEGYSVSREKKERFSLILESASTNQTSMYLCASSRTLYNEQFFGPGTRLTVL.

The chain is built from TRBV18 and TRBJ1-5; D is unclear. The germline V gene encodes CDR1 KGHSH and CDR2 LQKENI. V lost 2 bases, J lost 5 bases, and 7 bases lay in between. The CDR3 sequence is 13 residues long. Here the CDR3 DNA reads TGTGCCAGCTCACCAGGAGTCGATCAGCCCCAGCATTTT. Amino acids: CASSPGVDQPQHF.

The rearrangement joins TRBV11-2 to TRBJ2-5; 14 positions match TRBD2. V lost 1 base and J lost 5; bases outside the gene matches: 3. Germline V CDR1 and CDR2: SGHAT, FQNNGV. This CDR3 has 16 residues. This CDR3 is CASSLVGTSGSETQYF. In DNA, the CDR3 is TGTGCCAGCAGCTTAGTTGGGACTAGCGGGAGCGAGACCCAGTACTTC.

This chain joins TRBV25-1 and TRBJ1-1; 10 positions agree with TRBD1. V lost 3 bases to trimming and J lost 4 bases; unmatched junction nucleotides: 8. The CDR3 is 16 amino acids. Germline CDR1 MGHDK, CDR2 SYGVNS. Here the CDR3 DNA reads TGTGCCAGCAGTGATTTTGGGACAGGGGATAGCACTGAAGCTTTCTTT. As protein: CASSDFGTGDSTEAFF.